The 8 T cell receptor beta chains presented below share a single source sample, sequenced in a study of blood T cell repertoires in COVID-19. Some clones are missing from TCRdb's copy, which holds only in-frame ones; the method was immunoSEQ multiplex PCR. The sample has over 200,000 clones; roughly 86% are singletons. Material: peripheral blood. The receptor source for this set is a woman in her 30s who had recovered from COVID-19.

As for this clone: The sample holds other DNA sequences that translate to the same CDR3. The CDR3 DNA follows: TGTGCCAGCAGCCAACGGGGGGGGGAGACCCAGTACTTC. Residues: CASSQRGGETQYF. The chain uses TRBV14 and TRBJ2-5, with 8 bases lining up with TRBD2. Germline-derived CDR1 and CDR2 are SGHDN and FVKESK. V shed 2 bases, J shed 5 bases, and the junction held 1 base outside the gene matches. CDR3 length equals 13 residues.

Only a few counts were recorded for this clone. The V gene is TRBV19, the J gene TRBJ1-1; D not certain. Trimming left V 4 bases short and J 5 bases short, with 11 bases between. The CDR3 runs to 13 residues. The V gene's germline CDR1 is LNHDA and CDR2 SQIVND (reference sequence). CDR3 in amino acids: CASSNQDTTEAFF. For the CDR3, the DNA is TGTGCCAGTAGTAACCAGGATACAACTGAAGCTTTCTTT.

The V call is TRBV5-1, the J call TRBJ2-3; D not resolved. CDR3 length equals 14 residues. V lost 0 bases, J lost 5 bases, and 10 bases lay in between. Per germline, CDR1 SGHRS and CDR2 YFSETQ. The CDR3 bases are TGCGCCAGCAGCTTGGAGAACTCCGAAGATACGCAGTATTTT. Translation gives CASSLENSEDTQYF.

This rearrangement joins TRBV5-1 to TRBJ1-2; D gene ambiguous. Germline CDR1 SGHRS, CDR2 YFSETQ. Trimming shortened V by 2 bases and J by 6 bases, and 14 bases separated the two germline ends. There are 14 residues in the CDR3. This chain's CDR3 is CASSLEAGIDGYTF. CDR3 nucleotide sequence: TGCGCCAGCAGCTTAGAAGCGGGGATCGATGGCTACACCTTC.

The V and J genes are TRBV7-8 and TRBJ1-1; possibly TRBD1 for D (6 bases). Germline V lookup: CDR1 SGHVS, CDR2 FQNEAQ. This CDR3 is 13 amino acids long. Trimming removed 6 bases at V and 4 bases at J, with 12 bases between. The DNA of the CDR3 is TGTGCCAGCAGGGAACAGGGATTCACTGAAGCTTTCTTT. Protein: CASREQGFTEAFF.

J is TRBJ2-1 and V is TRBV4-2; a weak D match, TRBD2 (6 bases). This CDR3 comprises 13 residues. Germline assignment: CDR1 LGHNA and CDR2 YNFKEQ. With 5 bases removed from V and 5 bases from J, the gap between germline ends came to 10 bases. The CDR3 sequence is CASSSRLDNEQFF. The CDR3 bases are TGTGCCAGCAGCTCGCGACTAGACAATGAGCAGTTCTTC.

To note about this clone: Other DNA variants within this sample encode the same CDR3. The chain recombines TRBV4-1 with TRBJ1-1; possible D gene TRBD1, 5 bases. The germline V gene encodes CDR1 MGHRA and CDR2 YSYEKL. The CDR3 length is 13 residues. V lost 1 base, J lost 5 bases, and 8 bases lay in between. The DNA for the CDR3 is TGCGCCAGCAGCCAAGTTGGGGGGACTGAAGCTTTCTTT. Its translation: CASSQVGGTEAFF.

J is TRBJ2-1 and V is TRBV11-2, with TRBD2 matching over 8 bases. The ends lost 2 bases at V and 5 bases at J; junction bases unmatched: 5. Germline-derived CDR1 and CDR2 are SGHAT and FQNNGV. The CDR3 covers 15 residues. The CDR3 nucleotides read TGTGCCAGCAGCTTATCTCGGACTAGCCACAATGAGCAGTTCTTC. It translates to CASSLSRTSHNEQFF.